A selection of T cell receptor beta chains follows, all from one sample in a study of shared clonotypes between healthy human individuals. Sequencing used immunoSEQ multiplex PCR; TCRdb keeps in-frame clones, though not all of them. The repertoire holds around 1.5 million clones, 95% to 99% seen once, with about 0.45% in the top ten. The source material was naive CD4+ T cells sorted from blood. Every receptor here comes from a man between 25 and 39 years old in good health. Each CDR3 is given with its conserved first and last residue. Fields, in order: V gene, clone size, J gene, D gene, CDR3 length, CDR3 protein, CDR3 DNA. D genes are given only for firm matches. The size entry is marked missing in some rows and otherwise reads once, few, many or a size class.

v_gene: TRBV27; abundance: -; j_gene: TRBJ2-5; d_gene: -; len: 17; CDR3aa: CASSSQNMRGKAETQYF; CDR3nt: TGTGCCAGCAGTTCACAAAATATGAGGGGTAAGGCAGAGACCCAGTACTTC
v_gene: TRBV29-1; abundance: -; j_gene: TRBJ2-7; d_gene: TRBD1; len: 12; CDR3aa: CSAGGPSYEQYF; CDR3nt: TGCAGCGCAGGGGGACCGAGCTACGAGCAGTACTTC
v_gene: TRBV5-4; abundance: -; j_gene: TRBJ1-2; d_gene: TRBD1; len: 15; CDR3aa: CASSAITGEKWGYTF; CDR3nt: TGTGCCAGCAGCGCCATAACAGGGGAAAAATGGGGCTACACCTTC
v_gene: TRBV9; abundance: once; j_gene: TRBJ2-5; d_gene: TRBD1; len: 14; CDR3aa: CASSPRTGRETQYF; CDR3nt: TGTGCCAGCAGCCCAAGGACAGGGCGAGAGACCCAGTACTTC
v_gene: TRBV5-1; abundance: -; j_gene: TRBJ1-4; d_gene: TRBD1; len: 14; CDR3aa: CASSLQGATEKLFF; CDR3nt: TGCGCCAGCAGCTTACAGGGGGCGACTGAAAAACTGTTTTTT
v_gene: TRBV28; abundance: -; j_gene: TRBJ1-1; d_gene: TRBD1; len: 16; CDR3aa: CASSPQDRGGNTEAFF; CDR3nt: TGTGCCAGCAGCCCACAGGACAGGGGAGGGAACACTGAAGCTTTCTTT
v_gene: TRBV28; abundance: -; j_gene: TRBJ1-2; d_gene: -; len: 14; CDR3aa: CASSLDSELYGYTF; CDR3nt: TGTGCCAGCAGTTTAGATTCCGAACTCTATGGCTACACCTTC
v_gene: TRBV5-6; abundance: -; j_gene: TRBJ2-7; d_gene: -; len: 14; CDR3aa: CASSGETGLGEQYF; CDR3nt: TGTGCCAGCAGCGGGGAAACAGGGTTGGGCGAGCAGTACTTC
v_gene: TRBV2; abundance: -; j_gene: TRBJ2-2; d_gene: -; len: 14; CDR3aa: CASKGRLNTGELFF; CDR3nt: TGTGCCAGCAAGGGGAGGTTGAATACCGGAGAGCTGTTTTTT
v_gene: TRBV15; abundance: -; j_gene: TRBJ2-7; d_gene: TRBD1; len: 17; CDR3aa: CATSRGSPGTGTYEQYF; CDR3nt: TGTGCCACCAGCAGAGGTTCCCCCGGGACAGGTACCTACGAGCAGTACTTC
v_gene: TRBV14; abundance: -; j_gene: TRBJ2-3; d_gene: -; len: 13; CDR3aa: CASSLMPTDTQYF; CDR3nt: TGTGCCAGCAGCCTAATGCCGACAGATACGCAGTATTTT
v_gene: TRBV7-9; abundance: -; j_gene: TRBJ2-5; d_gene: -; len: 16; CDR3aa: CASSLVGWGEQETQYF; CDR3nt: TGTGCCAGCAGCTTAGTTGGGTGGGGAGAACAAGAGACCCAGTACTTC
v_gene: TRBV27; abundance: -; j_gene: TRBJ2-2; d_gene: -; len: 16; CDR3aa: CASSDHGNPITGELFF; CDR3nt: TGTGCCAGCAGTGACCATGGAAACCCGATTACCGGGGAGCTGTTTTTT
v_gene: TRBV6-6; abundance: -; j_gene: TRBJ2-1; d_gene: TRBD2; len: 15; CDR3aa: CASSYGLAGYNEQFF; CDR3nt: TGTGCCAGCAGTTATGGACTAGCGGGCTACAATGAGCAGTTCTTC
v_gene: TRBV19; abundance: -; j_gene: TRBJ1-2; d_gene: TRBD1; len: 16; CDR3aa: CASIKGGDRGYYGYTF; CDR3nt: TGTGCCAGTATCAAAGGCGGGGACAGGGGCTACTATGGCTACACCTTC
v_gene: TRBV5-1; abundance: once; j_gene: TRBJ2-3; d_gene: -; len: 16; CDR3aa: CASSLDYRDFTDTQYF; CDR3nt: TGCGCCAGCAGCTTGGACTACAGGGATTTCACAGATACGCAGTATTTT
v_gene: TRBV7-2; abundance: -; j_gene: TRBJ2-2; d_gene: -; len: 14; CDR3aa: CASSFSGLTGELFF; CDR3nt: TGTGCCAGCAGCTTTAGCGGCCTCACCGGGGAGCTGTTTTTT
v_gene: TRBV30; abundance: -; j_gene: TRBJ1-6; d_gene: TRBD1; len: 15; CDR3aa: CAWSVRQGSDSPLHF; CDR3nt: TGTGCCTGGAGCGTACGACAGGGGTCGGATTCACCCCTCCACTTT
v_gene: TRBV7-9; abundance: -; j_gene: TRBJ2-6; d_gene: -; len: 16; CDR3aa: CASSRRQLSGANVLTF; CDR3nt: TGTGCCAGCAGCAGAAGACAGCTGTCTGGGGCCAACGTCCTGACTTTC
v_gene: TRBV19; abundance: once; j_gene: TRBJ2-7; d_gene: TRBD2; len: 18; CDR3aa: CASSMGSGIPLRNYQQYF; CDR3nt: TGTGCCAGTAGTATGGGTAGCGGGATACCCCTACGTAACTACCAGCAGTACTTC
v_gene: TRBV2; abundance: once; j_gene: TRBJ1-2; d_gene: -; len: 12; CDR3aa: CASRPDSDGYTF; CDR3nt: TGTGCCAGCAGGCCAGACAGCGACGGCTACACCTTC
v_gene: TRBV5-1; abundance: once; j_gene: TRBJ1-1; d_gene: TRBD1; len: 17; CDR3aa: CASRVGTGGLSSTEAFF; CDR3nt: TGCGCCAGCAGGGTGGGGACAGGGGGACTTTCTAGCACTGAAGCTTTCTTT